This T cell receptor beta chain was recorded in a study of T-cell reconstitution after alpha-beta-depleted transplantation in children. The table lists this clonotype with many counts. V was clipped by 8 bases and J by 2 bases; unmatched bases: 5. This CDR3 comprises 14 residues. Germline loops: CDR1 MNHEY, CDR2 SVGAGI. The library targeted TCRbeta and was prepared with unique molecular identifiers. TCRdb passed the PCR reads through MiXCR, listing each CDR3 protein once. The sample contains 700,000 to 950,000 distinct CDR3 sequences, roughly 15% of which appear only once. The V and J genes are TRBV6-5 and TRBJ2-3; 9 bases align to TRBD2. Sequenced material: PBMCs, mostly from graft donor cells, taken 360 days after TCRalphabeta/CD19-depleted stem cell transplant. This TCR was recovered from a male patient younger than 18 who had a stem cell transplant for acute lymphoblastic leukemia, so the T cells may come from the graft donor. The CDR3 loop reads CASQTSGYTDTQYF. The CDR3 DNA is TGTGCCAGCCAGACTAGCGGATACACAGATACGCAGTATTTT.